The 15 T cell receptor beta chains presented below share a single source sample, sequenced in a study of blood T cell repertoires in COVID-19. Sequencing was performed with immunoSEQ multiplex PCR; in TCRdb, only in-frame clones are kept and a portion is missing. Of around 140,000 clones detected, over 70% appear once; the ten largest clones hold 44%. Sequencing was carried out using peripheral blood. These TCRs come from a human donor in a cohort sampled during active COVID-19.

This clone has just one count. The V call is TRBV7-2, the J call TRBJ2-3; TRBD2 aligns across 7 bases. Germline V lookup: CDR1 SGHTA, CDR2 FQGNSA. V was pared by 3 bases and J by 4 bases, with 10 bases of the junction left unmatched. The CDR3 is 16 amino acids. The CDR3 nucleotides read TGTGCCAGCAGCTTCGGCGGCGGGAGAGGAGCAGATACGCAGTATTTT. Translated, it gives CASSFGGGRGADTQYF.

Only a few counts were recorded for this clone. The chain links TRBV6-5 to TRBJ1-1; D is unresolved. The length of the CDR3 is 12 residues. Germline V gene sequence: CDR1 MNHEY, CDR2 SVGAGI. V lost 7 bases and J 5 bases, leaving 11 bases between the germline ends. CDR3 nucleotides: TGTGCCAGCAACGCAGGAGGGACTGAAGCTTTCTTT. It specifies CASNAGGTEAFF.

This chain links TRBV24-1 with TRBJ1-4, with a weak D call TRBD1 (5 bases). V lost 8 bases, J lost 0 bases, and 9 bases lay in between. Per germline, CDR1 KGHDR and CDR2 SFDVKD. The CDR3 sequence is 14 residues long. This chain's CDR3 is CATMPGATNEKLFF. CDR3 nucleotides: TGTGCCACCATGCCGGGGGCAACTAATGAAAAACTGTTTTTT.

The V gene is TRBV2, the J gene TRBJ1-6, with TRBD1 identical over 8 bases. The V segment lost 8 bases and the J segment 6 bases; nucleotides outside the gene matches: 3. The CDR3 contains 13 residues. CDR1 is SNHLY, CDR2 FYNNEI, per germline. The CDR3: CASRDRTNSPLHF. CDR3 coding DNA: TGTGCCAGCCGGGACAGGACTAATTCACCCCTCCACTTT.

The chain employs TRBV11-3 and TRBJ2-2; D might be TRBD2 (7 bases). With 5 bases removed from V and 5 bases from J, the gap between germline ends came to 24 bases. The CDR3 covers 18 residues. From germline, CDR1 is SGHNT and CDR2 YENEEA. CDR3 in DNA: TGTGCCAGCAGCCCGCAGTTTAGGGGGGGCGAGACGACCGGGGAGCTGTTTTTT. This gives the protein CASSPQFRGGETTGELFF. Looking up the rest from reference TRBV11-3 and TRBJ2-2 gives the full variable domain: EAGVVQSPRYKIIEKKQPVAFWCNPISGHNTLYWYLQNLGQGPELLIRYENEEAVDDSQLPKDRFSAERLKGVDSTLKIQPAELGDSAVYLCASSPQFRGGETTGELFFGEGSRLTVL.

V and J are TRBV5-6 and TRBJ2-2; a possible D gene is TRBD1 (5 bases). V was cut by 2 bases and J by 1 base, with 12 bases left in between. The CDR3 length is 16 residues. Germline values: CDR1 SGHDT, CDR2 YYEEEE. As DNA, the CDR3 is TGTGCCAGCAGCTTTTACGAGACAGTGAACACCGGGGAGCTGTTTTTT. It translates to CASSFYETVNTGELFF.

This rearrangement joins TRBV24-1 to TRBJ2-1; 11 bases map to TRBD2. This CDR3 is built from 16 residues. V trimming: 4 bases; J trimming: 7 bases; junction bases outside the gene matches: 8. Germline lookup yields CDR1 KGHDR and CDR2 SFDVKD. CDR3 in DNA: TGTGCCACCAGTGACCCGACTAGCGGGGACCTGAATGAGCAGTTCTTC. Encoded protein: CATSDPTSGDLNEQFF.

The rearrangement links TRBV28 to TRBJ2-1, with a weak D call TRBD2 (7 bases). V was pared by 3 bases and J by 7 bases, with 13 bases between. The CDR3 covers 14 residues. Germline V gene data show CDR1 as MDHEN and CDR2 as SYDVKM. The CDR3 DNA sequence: TGTGCCAGCAGTTTTGCCGGGGGGCTGAATGAGCAGTTCTTC. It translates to CASSFAGGLNEQFF.

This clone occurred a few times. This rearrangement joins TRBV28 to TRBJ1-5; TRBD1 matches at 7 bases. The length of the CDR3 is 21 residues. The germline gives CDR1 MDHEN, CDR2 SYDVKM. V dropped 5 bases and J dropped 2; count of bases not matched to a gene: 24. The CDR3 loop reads CASSTKTTPRTGLIRNQPQHF. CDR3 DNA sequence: TGTGCCAGCAGTACTAAAACCACACCCCGGACAGGCCTCATTCGCAATCAGCCCCAGCATTTT. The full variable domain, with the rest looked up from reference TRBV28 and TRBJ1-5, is DVKVTQSSRYLVKRTGEKVFLECVQDMDHENMFWYRQDPGLGLRLIYFSYDVKMKEKGDIPEGYSVSREKKERFSLILESASTNQTSMYLCASSTKTTPRTGLIRNQPQHFGDGTRLSIL.

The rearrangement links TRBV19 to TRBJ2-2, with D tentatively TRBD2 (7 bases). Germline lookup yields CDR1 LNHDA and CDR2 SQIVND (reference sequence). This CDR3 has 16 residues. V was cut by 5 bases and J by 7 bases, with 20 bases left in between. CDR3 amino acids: CASSPLPGGAGGELFF. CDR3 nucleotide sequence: TGTGCCAGTAGTCCACTCCCGGGGGGCGCTGGCGGGGAGCTGTTTTTT.

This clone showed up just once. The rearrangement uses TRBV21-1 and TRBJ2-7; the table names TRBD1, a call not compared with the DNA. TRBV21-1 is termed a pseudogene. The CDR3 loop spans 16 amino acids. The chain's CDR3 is CASSKSRDRSSYEQYF. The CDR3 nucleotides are TGTGCCAGCAGCAAATCCCGGGACAGGAGCTCCTACGAGCAGTACTTC.

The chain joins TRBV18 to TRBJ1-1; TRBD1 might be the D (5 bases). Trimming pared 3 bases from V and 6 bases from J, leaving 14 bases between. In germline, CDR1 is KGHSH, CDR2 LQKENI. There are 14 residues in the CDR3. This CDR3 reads CASSPFGGFAEAFF. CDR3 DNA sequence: TGTGCCAGCTCACCGTTTGGGGGGTTTGCTGAAGCTTTCTTT.

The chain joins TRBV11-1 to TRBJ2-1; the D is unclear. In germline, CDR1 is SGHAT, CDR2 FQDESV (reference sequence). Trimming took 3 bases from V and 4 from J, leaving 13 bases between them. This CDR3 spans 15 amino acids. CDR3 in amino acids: CASSLKPSRYNEQFF. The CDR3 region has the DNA TGTGCCAGCAGCTTGAAGCCCTCAAGATACAATGAGCAGTTCTTC.

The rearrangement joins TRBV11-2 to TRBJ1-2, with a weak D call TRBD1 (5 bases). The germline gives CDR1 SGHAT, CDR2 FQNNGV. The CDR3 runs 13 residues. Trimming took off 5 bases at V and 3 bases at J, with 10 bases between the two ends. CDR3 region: CASSPAGDYGYTF. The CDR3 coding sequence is TGTGCCAGCAGCCCAGCGGGGGACTATGGCTACACCTTC.

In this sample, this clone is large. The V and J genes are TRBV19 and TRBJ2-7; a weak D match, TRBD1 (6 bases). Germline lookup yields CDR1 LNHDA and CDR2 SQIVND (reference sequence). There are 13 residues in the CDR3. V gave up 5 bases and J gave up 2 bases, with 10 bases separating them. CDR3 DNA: TGTGCCAGTAGTCCAGGGGCGGCCTACGAGCAGTACTTC. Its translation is CASSPGAAYEQYF.